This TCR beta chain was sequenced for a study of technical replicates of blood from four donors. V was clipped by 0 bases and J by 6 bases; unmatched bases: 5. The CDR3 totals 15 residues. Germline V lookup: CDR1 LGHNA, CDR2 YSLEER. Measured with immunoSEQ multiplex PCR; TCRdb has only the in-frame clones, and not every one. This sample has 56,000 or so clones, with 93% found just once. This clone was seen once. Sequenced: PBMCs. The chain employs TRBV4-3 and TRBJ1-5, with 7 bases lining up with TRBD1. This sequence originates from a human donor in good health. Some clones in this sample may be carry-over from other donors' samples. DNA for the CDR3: TGCGCCAGCAGCCAAGAACAGGGGAGAGGTCAGCCCCAGCATTTT. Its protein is CASSQEQGRGQPQHF.